The source of this T cell receptor beta chain is a study of blood T cell repertoires in COVID-19. Study in general: Spain, Italy and the United States supplied samples that represented acute and convalescent COVID-19. PBMCs, B-cell-depleted T cells, or T cells were the source of the cDNA or gDNA that made up the material.

How the authors handled the data: Amplification of reference gene primers was used by the study to estimate nucleated cell counts. TCRdb's copy holds only in-frame clones and misses some; the assay was immunoSEQ multiplex PCR. V and J calls and clone size are copied from that table; D and trimming were computed from the DNA. The sample yields about 110,000 clones, around 90% seen once. This sequence originates from a man in his forties with active or convalescent COVID-19. The sample taken for sequencing was peripheral blood.

The CDR3 reads CASSLPTENYGYTF. CDR3 sequence (DNA): TGTGCCAGCAGCCTCCCCACGGAGAACTATGGCTACACCTTC. The chain couples TRBV7-9 to TRBJ1-2, with D unclear. The ends were cut back, 5 bases at V and 2 bases at J, with 12 bases in the middle. Germline values: CDR1 SEHNR, CDR2 FQNEAQ (reference sequence). The CDR3 loop spans 14 amino acids.